The clone carrying this TCR beta chain appeared many times. Its antigen is undetermined. Researchers took RNA transcripts and amplified the TCR beta CDR3 regions from them. An initial round of RT-PCR targeting the TCR CDR3 relied on the HTBI primer set. MiXCR, run by TCRdb on the multiplex PCR reads, gives a single entry per CDR3 protein. This sample has hundreds of thousands of distinct CDR3 sequences, with roughly a sixth found just once. This entry is derived from a study of T cells in Graves' hyperthyroidism and ophthalmopathy. In patients aged 18 to 65, hyperthyroidism was newly diagnosed, with duration under 2 months. From around 11 ml of fresh peripheral blood, PBMCs were isolated. The CDR3 covers 16 residues. In germline, CDR1 is GTSNPN, CDR2 SVGIG (reference sequence). V was shortened by 2 bases and J by 3 bases, with 17 bases between the two germline ends. Overall study findings and caveats: Researchers found most expanded thyroid clonotypes above 0.001 in blood as well.

The source material was blood. This sequence was found in a woman aged 50 to 60 with Graves' hyperthyroidism that later progressed to Graves' ophthalmopathy. The rearrangement links TRBV30 to TRBJ1-5; a possible D gene is TRBD1 (5 bases). This chain's CDR3 is CAWSRIGRGFNQPQHF. The CDR3 DNA reads as TGTGCCTGGAGTCGGATAGGGAGGGGATTCAATCAGCCCCAGCATTTT.